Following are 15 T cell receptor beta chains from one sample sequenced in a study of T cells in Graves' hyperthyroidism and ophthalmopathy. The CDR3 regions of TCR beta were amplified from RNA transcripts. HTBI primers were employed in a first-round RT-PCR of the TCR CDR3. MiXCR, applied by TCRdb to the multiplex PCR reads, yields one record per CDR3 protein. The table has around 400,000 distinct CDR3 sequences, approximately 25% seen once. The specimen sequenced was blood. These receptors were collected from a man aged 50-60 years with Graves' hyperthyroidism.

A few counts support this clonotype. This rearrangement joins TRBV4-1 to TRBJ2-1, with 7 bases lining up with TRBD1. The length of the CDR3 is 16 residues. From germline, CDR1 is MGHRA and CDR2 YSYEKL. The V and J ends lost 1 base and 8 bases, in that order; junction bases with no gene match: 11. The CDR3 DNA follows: TGCGCCAGCAGCCAAGGAGACAGGGTCGAAGGCTATGAGCAGTTCTTC. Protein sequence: CASSQGDRVEGYEQFF.

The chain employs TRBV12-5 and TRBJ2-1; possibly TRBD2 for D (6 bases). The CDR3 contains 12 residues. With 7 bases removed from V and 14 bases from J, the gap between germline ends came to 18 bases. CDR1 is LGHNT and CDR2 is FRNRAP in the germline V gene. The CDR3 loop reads CASALRGESKFF. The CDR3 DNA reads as TGTGCTAGTGCCCTACGCGGGGAGTCGAAGTTCTTC. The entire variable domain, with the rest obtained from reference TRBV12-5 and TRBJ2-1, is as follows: DARVTQTPRHKVTEMGQEVTMRCQPILGHNTVFWYRQTMMQGLELLAYFRNRAPLDDSGMPKDRFSAEMPDATLATLKIQPSEPRDSAVYFCASALRGESKFFGPGTRLTVL.

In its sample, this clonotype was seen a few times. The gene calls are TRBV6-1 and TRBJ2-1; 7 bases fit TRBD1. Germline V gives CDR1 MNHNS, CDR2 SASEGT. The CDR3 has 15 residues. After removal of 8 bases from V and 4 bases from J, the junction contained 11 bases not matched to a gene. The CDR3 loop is CASQGRDRGYNEQFF. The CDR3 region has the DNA TGTGCCAGCCAGGGACGGGACAGAGGTTACAATGAGCAGTTCTTC.

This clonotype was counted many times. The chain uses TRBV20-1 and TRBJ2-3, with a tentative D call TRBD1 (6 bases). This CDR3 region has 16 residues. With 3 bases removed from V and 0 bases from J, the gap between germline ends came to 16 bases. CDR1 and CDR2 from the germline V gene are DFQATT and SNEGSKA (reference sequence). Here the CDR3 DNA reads TGCAGTGCTAGCCCGACAGGCCATGCTAGCACAGATACGCAGTATTTT. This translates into CSASPTGHASTDTQYF.

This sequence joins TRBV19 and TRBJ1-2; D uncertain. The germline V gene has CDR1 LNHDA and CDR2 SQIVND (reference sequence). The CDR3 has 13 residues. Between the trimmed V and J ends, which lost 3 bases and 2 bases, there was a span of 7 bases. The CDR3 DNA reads TGTGCCAGTAGTATGGACCGGAACTATGGCTACACCTTC. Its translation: CASSMDRNYGYTF.

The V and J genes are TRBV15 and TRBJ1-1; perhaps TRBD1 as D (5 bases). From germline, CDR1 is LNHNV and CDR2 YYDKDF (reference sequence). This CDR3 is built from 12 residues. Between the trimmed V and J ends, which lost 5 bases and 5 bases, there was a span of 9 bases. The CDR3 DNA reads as TGTGCCACCAGCTTCTGGGGGACTGAAGCTTTCTTT. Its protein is CATSFWGTEAFF. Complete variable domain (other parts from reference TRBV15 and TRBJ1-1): DAMVIQNPRYQVTQFGKPVTLSCSQTLNHNVMYWYQQKSSQAPKLLFHYYDKDFNNEADTPDNFQSRRPNTSFCFLDIRSPGLGDTAMYLCATSFWGTEAFFGQGTRLTVV.

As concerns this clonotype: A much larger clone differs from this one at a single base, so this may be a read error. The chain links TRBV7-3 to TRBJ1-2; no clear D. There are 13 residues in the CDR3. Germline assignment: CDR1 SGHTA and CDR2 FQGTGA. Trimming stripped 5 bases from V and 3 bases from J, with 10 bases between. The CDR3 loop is CASSPGSDYGYTF. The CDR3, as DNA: TGTGCCAGCAGCCCTGGATCTGACTATGGCTACACCTTC.

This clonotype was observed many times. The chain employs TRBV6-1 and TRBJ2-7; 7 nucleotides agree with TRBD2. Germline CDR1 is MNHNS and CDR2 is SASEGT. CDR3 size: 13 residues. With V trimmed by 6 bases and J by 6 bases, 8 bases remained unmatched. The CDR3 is CASRRESTREQYF. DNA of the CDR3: TGTGCCAGCAGGCGGGAGTCCACCCGCGAGCAGTACTTC.

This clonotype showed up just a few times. DNA of the CDR3: TGTGCCATCAGGGAACCGGCGAACACTGAAGCTTTCTTT. Its translation: CAIREPANTEAFF. The rearrangement uses TRBV10-3 and TRBJ1-1; D not resolved. The CDR3 has 13 residues. Germline lookup yields CDR1 ENHRY and CDR2 SYGVKD. V lost 6 bases, J lost 1 base, and 9 bases lay in between.

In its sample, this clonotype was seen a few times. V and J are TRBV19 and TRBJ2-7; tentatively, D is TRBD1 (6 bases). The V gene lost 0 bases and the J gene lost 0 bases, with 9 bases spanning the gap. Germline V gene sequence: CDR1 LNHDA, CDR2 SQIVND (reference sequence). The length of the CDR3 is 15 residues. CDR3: CASSIDGGGSYEQYF. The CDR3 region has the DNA TGTGCCAGTAGTATAGATGGGGGCGGCTCCTACGAGCAGTACTTC. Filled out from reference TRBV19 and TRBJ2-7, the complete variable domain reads DGGITQSPKYLFRKEGQNVTLSCEQNLNHDAMYWYRQDPGQGLRLIYYSQIVNDFQKGDIAEGYSVSREKKESFPLTVTSAQKNPTAFYLCASSIDGGGSYEQYFGPGTRLTVT.

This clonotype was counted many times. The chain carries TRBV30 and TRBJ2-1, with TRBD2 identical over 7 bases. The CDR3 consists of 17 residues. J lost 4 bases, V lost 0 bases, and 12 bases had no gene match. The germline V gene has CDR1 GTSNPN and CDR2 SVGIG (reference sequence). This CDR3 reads CAWSVYGRTRPYNEQFF. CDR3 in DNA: TGTGCCTGGAGTGTATACGGGAGGACTCGACCTTACAATGAGCAGTTCTTC.

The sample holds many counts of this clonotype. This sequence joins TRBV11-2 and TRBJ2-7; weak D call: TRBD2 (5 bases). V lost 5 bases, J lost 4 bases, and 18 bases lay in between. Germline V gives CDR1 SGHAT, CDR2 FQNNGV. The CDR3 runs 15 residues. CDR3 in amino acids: CASSPSGNIFYEQYF. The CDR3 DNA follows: TGTGCCAGCAGCCCGTCCGGGAACATTTTTTACGAGCAGTACTTC.

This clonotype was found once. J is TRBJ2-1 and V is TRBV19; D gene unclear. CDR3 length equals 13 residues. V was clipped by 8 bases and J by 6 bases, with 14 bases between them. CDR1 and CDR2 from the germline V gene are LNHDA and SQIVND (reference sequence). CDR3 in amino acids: CASAGHLPNEQFF. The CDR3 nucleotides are TGTGCCAGTGCCGGCCATCTCCCCAATGAGCAGTTCTTC. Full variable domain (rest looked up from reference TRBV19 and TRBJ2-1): DGGITQSPKYLFRKEGQNVTLSCEQNLNHDAMYWYRQDPGQGLRLIYYSQIVNDFQKGDIAEGYSVSREKKESFPLTVTSAQKNPTAFYLCASAGHLPNEQFFGPGTRLTVL.

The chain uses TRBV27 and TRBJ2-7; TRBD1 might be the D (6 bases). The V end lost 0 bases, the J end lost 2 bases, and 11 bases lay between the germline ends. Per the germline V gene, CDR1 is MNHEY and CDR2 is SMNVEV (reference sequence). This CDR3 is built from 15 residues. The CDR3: CASSLSGGYAYEQYF. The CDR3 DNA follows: TGTGCCAGCAGTTTATCAGGGGGTTACGCCTACGAGCAGTACTTC.

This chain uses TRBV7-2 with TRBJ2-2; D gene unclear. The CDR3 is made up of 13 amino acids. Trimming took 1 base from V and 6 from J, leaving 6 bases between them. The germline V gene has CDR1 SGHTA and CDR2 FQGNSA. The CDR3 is CASSLVIPGELFF. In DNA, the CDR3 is TGTGCCAGCAGCTTAGTGATACCCGGGGAGCTGTTTTTT.